The clone carrying this T cell receptor beta chain has at least ten counts. Its target is not known. Libraries for TCRalpha and TCRbeta carried sample barcodes and unique molecular identifiers via 5'RACE. TCRdb reanalysed the 5' RACE reads using MiXCR and keeps one entry per CDR3 protein. The data contain roughly 190,000 distinct CDR3 sequences, around 18% of them singletons. The CDR3 length is 14 residues. V was cut by 5 bases and J by 5 bases, with 12 bases left in between. CDR1 SGHTA and CDR2 FQGTGA come from the germline V gene. This specimen belongs to a study of T-cell memory formation after mild COVID-19. The overall study: Across donors, TCR clusters were largely donor specific. Overall study findings and caveats: For second-wave clones that peaked at day 37, SARS-CoV-2 specificity went unverified. A second wave expanding day 15 to 37 was CD4+-biased; contracting clones were balanced.

The sequenced material came from PBMCs or a T cell subset sorted from them (not recorded which). This clonotype was sampled from an adult woman who had mild COVID-19 (a few samples of this study predate the infection). Cell type and time point are not known. The chain has TRBV7-3 and TRBJ2-2; D is unresolved. The CDR3 DNA is TGTGCCAGCAGCCCCGGGTTGGGGACCGGGGAGCTGTTTTTT. Encoded protein: CASSPGLGTGELFF.